This T cell receptor (beta chain) was documented in a study of blood T cell repertoires in COVID-19 (dated by TCRdb to about 2020). For the study in its entirety: Samples covering the acute and convalescent phases of COVID-19 were provided by collaborators in the United States, Italy and Spain. Subjects who had been exposed to COVID-19, were actively infected with it, or had recovered from it provided the deeply sampled blood TCRbeta repertoires that made up the dataset. The sample metadata nearly always contained a de-identified subject ID, COVID-19 status, age in years and sex. A freely available public database, intended as a resource for researchers studying the immune response to SARS-CoV-2, is where the repertoires were released. The prospective study material was composed of cDNA or gDNA derived from T cells, B-cell-depleted T cells, or PBMCs. Where HLA class I and class II types were available, the types were taken from metadata supplied by the sample provider, not from assay-based typing. The samples were drawn from two sources: the first 160 participants of the ongoing ImmuneRACE study, and 1,200 or so subjects contributed by 6 global collaborators.

Participants in the prospective study were enrolled through a virtual design, were aged about 18 to 100 years, and lived in under 25 United States geographic areas. In the prospective study, participants were assigned to cohorts based on the clinical history participants reported in a screening survey and a study questionnaire. In the prospective study, whole blood, serum and a nasopharyngeal or oropharyngeal swab were collected from each participant by mobile phlebotomists. Additional blood draws and questionnaires over an approximately two-month period could optionally be provided by prospective study participants. Blood samples from the prospective study were shipped frozen or at room temperature prior to DNA extraction. The investigation overall reported the following: The amount of clinical and demographic metadata varied by source and participant and was provided uncurated.

The immunoSEQ Assay, a bias-controlled multiplex PCR, was used to amplify TCRbeta CDR3 regions from genomic DNA. On the study's bioinformatics: The number of nucleated cells in each sample was estimated from the amplification of reference gene primers within the assay. To quantify the absolute abundance of each unique TCRbeta CDR3 rearrangement, sequence reads were collapsed and filtered. For each sample, productive Simpson clonality was calculated as the square root of Simpson's diversity index across productive rearrangements. As stored in TCRdb, this immuneACCESS dataset retains in-frame rearrangements with V and J assigned. A fraction of the clones does not appear; measured against another copy, unresolved V genes explain less than half of the discrepancy, and the remainder lacks a known reason. The DNA was the basis for D and trimming; V, J and clone size are from that table. This sample has roughly 400,000 clones in its table, and nearly 90% of those were observed once. The ten top clones hold around 2% of the sample.

This clone appeared once. There is no known antigen for this receptor. The input lacks base qualities; no much larger clone sits a single base away. The sequence derives from a woman aged 40 to 50 with acute COVID-19. Specimen: PBMCs or T cells enriched from blood (not recorded which).

The bases are TGCGCCAGCAGCTTCTCCCTTAAGCGGGGGGAACCCTCCTACGAGCAGTACTTC. Translated, it reads CASSFSLKRGEPSYEQYF. The rearranged chain carries TRBV5-1 and TRBJ2-7; TRBD2 agrees with 9 junctional bases. The junction shows trimming of 2 bases on V and 0 bases on J, and the gene matches do not reach 12 bases of it. CDR1 and CDR2 are drawn from the germline V gene: SGHRS, YFSETQ. Counted from cysteine to phenylalanine, this CDR3 has 18 amino acids. The only DNA kept is the CDR3, 54 bases in frame from the first base.